This entry lists 19 T cell receptor beta chains sequenced from one sample in a study of beta chain features in type 1 diabetes. Expressed TCRB transcripts got sequenced, as all isolated RNA was reverse transcribed. Assay used: immunoSEQ multiplex PCR; TCRdb lists only in-frame clones, some missing. Among about 240,000 clones, around 26% were seen once, and the ten largest hold 4%. Source material: central memory CD4+ T cells from blood. The origin of the receptors is a man younger than 45 in good health.

Only a few counts were recorded for this clone. This sequence joins TRBV29-1 and TRBJ2-3; 9 nucleotides align to TRBD2. Germline V gene sequence: CDR1 SQVTM, CDR2 ANQGSEA. The CDR3 is 16 amino acids. V lost 3 bases, J lost 0 bases, and 7 bases stayed unmatched. CDR3 amino acids: CSVDLLAGTSTDTQYF. The CDR3, as DNA: TGCAGCGTTGACCTCCTAGCGGGGACTAGCACAGATACGCAGTATTTT.

This chain connects TRBV30 to TRBJ2-1; 7 nucleotides line up with TRBD2. The CDR3 runs 16 residues. CDR1 GTSNPN and CDR2 SVGIG come from the germline V gene (reference sequence). The V gene end was trimmed by 4 bases and the J gene end by 3 bases; junction bases not matched to a gene: 12. The CDR3 DNA sequence: TGTGCCTGGACGACCGGCGCTAGCGGTAACTACAATGAGCAGTTCTTC. It is translated as CAWTTGASGNYNEQFF.

This clone has a handful of counts. J is TRBJ1-2 and V is TRBV7-8; D gene uncertain. The germline V gene encodes CDR1 SGHVS and CDR2 FQNEAQ. Trimming removed 4 bases from V and 11 bases from J, with 11 bases in between. The CDR3 sequence is 11 residues long. The CDR3 DNA follows: TGTGCCAGCAGCTCCCTATCGTTATACACCTTC. Encoded protein: CASSSLSLYTF.

This chain joins TRBV25-1 and TRBJ2-4; D may be TRBD2 (5 bases). Germline CDR1 is MGHDK and CDR2 is SYGVNS. The CDR3 extends over 16 amino acids. V dropped 1 base and J dropped 5 bases, with 15 bases sitting between them. The CDR3 is CASSEFDNVRENIQYF. The CDR3 nucleotides read TGTGCCAGCAGTGAATTTGACAACGTGAGGGAAAACATTCAGTACTTC. Full variable domain (remainder filled in from reference TRBV25-1 and TRBJ2-4): EADIYQTPRYLVIGTGKKITLECSQTMGHDKMYWYQQDPGMELHLIHYSYGVNSTEKGDLSSESTVSRIRTEHFPLTLESARPSHTSQYLCASSEFDNVRENIQYFGAGTRLSVL.

This clone was counted only a few times. The chain is built from TRBV9 and TRBJ2-3; possible D gene TRBD1, 5 bases. This CDR3 is built from 16 residues. Germline values: CDR1 SGDLS, CDR2 YYNGEE. V was pared by 2 bases and J by 2 bases, with 15 bases between. The CDR3 bases are TGTGCCAGCAGCGTGGGGCGGAGATTAAACACAGATACGCAGTATTTT. Its translation: CASSVGRRLNTDTQYF.

This clone appeared a few times. CDR3 nucleotide sequence: TGCAGCGTCGGAGGTTACGAGGTCAAAAACATTCAGTACTTC. It yields the protein CSVGGYEVKNIQYF. The V gene is TRBV29-1, the J gene TRBJ2-4; tentative D call: TRBD2 (5 bases). The CDR3 is made up of 14 amino acids. Germline CDR1 and CDR2: SQVTM and ANQGSEA. V dropped 6 bases and J dropped 3 bases, with 15 bases sitting between them. Full variable domain (outside the CDR3, taken from reference TRBV29-1 and TRBJ2-4): SAVISQKPSRDICQRGTSLTIQCQVDSQVTMMFWYRQQPGQSLTLIATANQGSEATYESGFVIDKFPISRPNLTFSTLTVSNMSPEDSSIYLCSVGGYEVKNIQYFGAGTRLSVL.

This chain links TRBV6-5 with TRBJ2-1; D is possibly TRBD2 (6 bases). The V end lost 6 bases, the J end lost 12 bases, and 12 bases lay between the germline ends. The CDR3 has 11 amino acids. Germline V CDR1 and CDR2: MNHEY, SVGAGI. The CDR3 here is CASRIWEAQFF. The CDR3 nucleotides read TGTGCCAGCAGAATATGGGAGGCGCAGTTCTTC.

CDR3 nucleotides: TGCGCCAGCAGCATAAGACAGGGTCCCACTGAAGCTTTCTTT. Protein: CASSIRQGPTEAFF. This rearrangement joins TRBV5-1 to TRBJ1-1, with 7 bases matching TRBD1. The germline V gene has CDR1 SGHRS and CDR2 YFSETQ. There are 14 residues in the CDR3. The V and J ends lost 4 bases and 4 bases, in that order; junction bases with no gene match: 7.

V is TRBV5-1 and J is TRBJ2-5, with 7 bases that match TRBD2. Germline assignment: CDR1 SGHRS and CDR2 YFSETQ. The CDR3 loop spans 16 amino acids. J gave up 3 bases and V 0 bases, and 8 bases lay outside the gene matches. CDR3 residues: CASSLVGAGAEETQYF. CDR3 nucleotide sequence: TGCGCCAGCAGCTTGGTCGGCGCGGGAGCCGAAGAGACCCAGTACTTC.

This clone was counted a few times. This rearrangement joins TRBV6-5 to TRBJ2-7, with D perhaps given as TRBD1 or TRBD2 (5 bases each). Germline V gene data show CDR1 as MNHEY and CDR2 as SVGAGI. The CDR3 runs to 13 residues. Between the trimmed V and J ends, which lost 5 bases and 8 bases, there was a span of 16 bases. The CDR3: CASSAGAGSKQYF. As DNA, the CDR3 is TGTGCCAGCAGTGCCGGGGCCGGCTCAAAGCAGTACTTC.

The rearrangement uses TRBV13 and TRBJ2-7; TRBD2 might be the D (5 bases). CDR1 and CDR2 from the germline V gene are PRHDT and FYEKMQ (reference sequence). Deletions cut 7 bases from V and 7 bases from J, with 20 bases between. This CDR3 region has 14 residues. This CDR3 reads CASNKWSGRREQYF. In DNA form, the CDR3 reads TGTGCCAGCAATAAATGGTCGGGAAGGAGGGAGCAGTACTTC.

This clone was seen only a few times. The chain couples TRBV19 to TRBJ2-2; either TRBD1 or TRBD2 may supply D (7 bases each). CDR3 length: 15 residues. Germline CDR1 and CDR2: LNHDA and SQIVND (reference sequence). Trimming took 7 bases from V and 3 from J, leaving 15 bases between them. The CDR3 here is CASNRQGGDTGELFF. In DNA form, the CDR3 reads TGTGCCAGTAACCGACAGGGAGGGGACACCGGGGAGCTGTTTTTT.

The gene calls are TRBV27 and TRBJ2-6; TRBD1 is a possible D gene (6 bases). The CDR3 is made up of 17 amino acids. Trimming took 6 bases from V and 0 from J, leaving 15 bases between them. The germline gives CDR1 MNHEY, CDR2 SMNVEV (reference sequence). The CDR3: CASSPGQFNSGANVLTF. The CDR3 bases are TGTGCCAGCAGCCCCGGACAGTTCAACTCTGGGGCCAACGTCCTGACTTTC.

The sample holds many counts of this clone. V gene TRBV7-2 combines with J gene TRBJ2-1; D call uncertain. The CDR3 runs to 14 residues. The V and J ends lost 3 bases and 3 bases respectively, with 9 bases between them. Germline V gene data show CDR1 as SGHTA and CDR2 as FQGNSA. The CDR3 DNA sequence: TGTGCCAGCAGCTTTAGACAAGACTACAATGAGCAGTTCTTC. As protein: CASSFRQDYNEQFF.

CDR3 coding DNA: TGTGCCAGCAGCGTTGACAGCAAAGGGAACATTCAGTACTTC. Protein sequence: CASSVDSKGNIQYF. The chain has TRBV9 and TRBJ2-4; a possible D gene is TRBD1 (5 bases). CDR1 is SGDLS and CDR2 is YYNGEE in the germline V gene. This CDR3 is built from 14 residues. V was shortened by 2 bases and J by 7 bases, with 13 bases between the two germline ends. Variable domain in full (rest from reference TRBV9 and TRBJ2-4): DSGVTQTPKHLITATGQRVTLRCSPRSGDLSVYWYQQSLDQGLQFLIQYYNGEERAKGNILERFSAQQFPDLHSELNLSSLELGDSALYFCASSVDSKGNIQYFGAGTRLSVL.

This clone was seen only a few times. CDR3 protein: CAISEWGEETQYF. The CDR3 nucleotides read TGTGCCATCAGTGAATGGGGGGAAGAGACCCAGTACTTC. The chain has TRBV10-3 and TRBJ2-5, with D possibly TRBD2 on 6 matching bases. The CDR3 sequence is 13 residues long. CDR1 is ENHRY, CDR2 SYGVKD, per germline. V was cut by 3 bases and J by 3 bases, with 8 bases left in between.

The V and J genes are TRBV2 and TRBJ2-2, with 7 bases identical to TRBD1. The CDR3 is 11 amino acids. Germline loops: CDR1 SNHLY, CDR2 FYNNEI. Germline trimming cut 6 bases from V and 13 bases from J; bases unmatched to any gene: 5. The CDR3 DNA follows: TGTGCCAGCAGGGATTACAGGGGGCTGTTTTTT. Amino acid sequence: CASRDYRGLFF.

This clone was picked up a small number of times. The CDR3 nucleotides are TGTGCCAGCACCCCGGGAGGTGGCGGGCCCTACAATGAGCAGTTCTTC. Protein: CASTPGGGGPYNEQFF. V usage is TRBV25-1 and J usage is TRBJ2-1, with 7 bases lining up with TRBD2. Per the germline V gene, CDR1 is MGHDK and CDR2 is SYGVNS. The CDR3 loop spans 16 amino acids. V shed 7 bases and J 2 bases; nucleotides not matched to a gene: 11.

This clone was recorded a few times. The sample carries other DNA sequences with the same CDR3. This rearrangement joins TRBV27 to TRBJ2-1, with no clear D. This CDR3 is 12 amino acids long. The germline CDR1 and CDR2 sequences are MNHEY and SMNVEV (reference sequence). V lost 4 bases and J 2 bases, leaving 3 bases between the germline ends. The CDR3, as DNA: TGTGCCAGCAGTTCCCCCTACAATGAGCAGTTCTTC. Protein product: CASSSPYNEQFF.